Detailed here is one T cell receptor beta chain. The data were taken from a study of T cell changes during pregnancy in multiple sclerosis. Germline loops: CDR1 MNHEY, CDR2 SVGAGI. The CDR3 contains 15 residues. J lost 0 bases, V lost 8 bases, and 7 bases had no gene match. TCRdb keeps only in-frame clones here, not all; method: immunoSEQ multiplex PCR. This table holds over 80,000 clones, roughly nine tenths found once. This clonotype was sampled from a female donor in good health, enrolled as a control in a pregnancy study. This specimen was peripheral blood, taken in the second trimester of pregnancy. The rearrangement uses TRBV6-5 and TRBJ1-5, with 7 bases lining up with TRBD1. The CDR3 loop is CASAQGSYSNQPQHF. The DNA of the CDR3 is TGTGCCAGCGCACAGGGGTCTTATAGCAATCAGCCCCAGCATTTT.